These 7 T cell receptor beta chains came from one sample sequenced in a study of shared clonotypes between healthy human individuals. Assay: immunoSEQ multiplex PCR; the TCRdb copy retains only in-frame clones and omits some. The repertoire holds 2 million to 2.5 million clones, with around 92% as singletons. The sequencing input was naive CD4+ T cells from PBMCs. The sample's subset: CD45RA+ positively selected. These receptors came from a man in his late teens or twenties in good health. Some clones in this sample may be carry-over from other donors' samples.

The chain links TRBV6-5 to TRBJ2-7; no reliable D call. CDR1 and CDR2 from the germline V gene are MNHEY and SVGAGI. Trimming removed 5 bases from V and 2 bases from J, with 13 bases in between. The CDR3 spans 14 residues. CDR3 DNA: TGTGCCAGCAGTCCCCAACACGCGACCTACGAGCAGTACTTC. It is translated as CASSPQHATYEQYF.

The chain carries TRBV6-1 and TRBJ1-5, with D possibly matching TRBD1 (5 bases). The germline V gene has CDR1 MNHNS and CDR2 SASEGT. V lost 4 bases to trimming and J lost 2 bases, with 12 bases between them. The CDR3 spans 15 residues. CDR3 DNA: TGTGCCAGCAGTGTCGGGACGGCGGGCAATCAGCCCCAGCATTTT. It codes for CASSVGTAGNQPQHF.

The CDR3 loop reads CASQDSRNQPQHF. CDR3 nucleotide sequence: TGTGCCAGCCAAGACAGCCGCAATCAGCCCCAGCATTTT. The V call is TRBV2, the J call TRBJ1-5, with D possibly being TRBD1 (5 bases). V was pared by 8 bases and J by 2 bases, with 10 bases between. Germline lookup yields CDR1 SNHLY and CDR2 FYNNEI. The CDR3 extends over 13 amino acids. Using reference TRBV2 and TRBJ1-5 for the parts outside the CDR3, the full variable domain is EPEVTQTPSHQVTQMGQEVILRCVPISNHLYFYWYRQILGQKVEFLVSFYNNEISEKSEIFDDQFSVERPDGSNFTLKIRSTKLEDSAMYFCASQDSRNQPQHFGDGTRLSIL.

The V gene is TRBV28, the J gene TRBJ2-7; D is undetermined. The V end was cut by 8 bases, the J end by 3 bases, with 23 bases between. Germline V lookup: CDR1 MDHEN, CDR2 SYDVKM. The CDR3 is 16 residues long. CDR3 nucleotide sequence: TGTGCCAGCCTTTCCGGCTCGGGTCCGTGGGTCTACGAGCAGTACTTC. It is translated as CASLSGSGPWVYEQYF.

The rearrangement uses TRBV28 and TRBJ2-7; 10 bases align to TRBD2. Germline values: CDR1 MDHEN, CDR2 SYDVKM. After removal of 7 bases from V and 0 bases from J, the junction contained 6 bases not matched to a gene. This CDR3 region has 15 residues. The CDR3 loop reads CASTSVAGGSYEQYF. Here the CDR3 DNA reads TGTGCCAGCACCTCCGTAGCGGGAGGCTCCTACGAGCAGTACTTC.

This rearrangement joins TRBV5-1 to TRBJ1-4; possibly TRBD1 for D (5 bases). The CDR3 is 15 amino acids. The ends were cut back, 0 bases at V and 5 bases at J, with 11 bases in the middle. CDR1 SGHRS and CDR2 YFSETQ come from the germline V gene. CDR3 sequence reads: CASSLDSGTNEKLFF. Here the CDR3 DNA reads TGCGCCAGCAGCTTGGATTCAGGGACCAATGAAAAACTGTTTTTT. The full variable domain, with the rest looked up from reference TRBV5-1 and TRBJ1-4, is KAGVTQTPRYLIKTRGQQVTLSCSPISGHRSVSWYQQTPGQGLQFLFEYFSETQRNKGNFPGRFSGRQFSNSRSEMNVSTLELGDSALYLCASSLDSGTNEKLFFGSGTQLSVL.

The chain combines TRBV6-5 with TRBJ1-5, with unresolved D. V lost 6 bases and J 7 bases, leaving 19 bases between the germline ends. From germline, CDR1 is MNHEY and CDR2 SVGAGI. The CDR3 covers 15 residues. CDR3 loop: CASRPRAASSQPQHF. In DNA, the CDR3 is TGTGCCAGCAGACCACGGGCGGCTTCTAGCCAGCCCCAGCATTTT.